One and the same sample provided the 6 T cell receptor beta chains below, sequenced in a study of Ad26.COV2.S vaccination and SARS-CoV-2 variants. Here immunoSEQ multiplex PCR was the method, and the copy in TCRdb shows in-frame clones only, minus some. The table records about 180,000 clones, around nine tenths of them present only once. Source: peripheral blood, taken after recovery from COVID-19. These TCRs come from a human donor who had recovered from COVID-19.

This rearrangement joins TRBV29-1 to TRBJ1-1; D gene ambiguous. Germline-derived CDR1 and CDR2 are SQVTM and ANQGSEA. This CDR3 is 14 amino acids long. Trimming cost V 4 bases and J 4 bases, with 16 bases left between them. The CDR3 region is CSVVRANWVTEAFF. Here the CDR3 DNA reads TGCAGCGTTGTAAGGGCCAATTGGGTCACTGAAGCTTTCTTT.

Only a few counts were recorded for this clone. The rearrangement uses TRBV19 and TRBJ2-1, with no clear D. The CDR3 contains 11 residues. Trimming stripped 5 bases from V and 6 bases from J, with 5 bases between. Germline V CDR1 and CDR2: LNHDA, SQIVND (reference sequence). The CDR3 DNA reads TGTGCCAGTAGTTCAATCAATGAGCAGTTCTTC. Translation gives CASSSINEQFF.

The rearrangement joins TRBV5-5 to TRBJ2-3; 9 nucleotides agree with TRBD1. Trimming cost V 2 bases and J 4 bases; bases outside gene matches: 5. The germline V gene encodes CDR1 SGHKS and CDR2 YYEKEE (reference sequence). The CDR3 sequence is 15 residues long. CDR3 region: CASSFGQGLPDTQYF. CDR3 coding DNA: TGTGCCAGCAGCTTCGGACAGGGGCTCCCAGATACGCAGTATTTT.

The CDR3 protein is CASSSGHISYEQYF. CDR3 nucleotide sequence: TGTGCCAGCAGCTCGGGACACATCTCCTACGAGCAGTACTTC. J is TRBJ2-7 and V is TRBV7-9; TRBD1 is a possible D gene (6 bases). The V end was cut by 4 bases, the J end by 0 bases, with 10 bases between. This CDR3 spans 14 amino acids. CDR1 is SEHNR and CDR2 is FQNEAQ in the germline V gene (reference sequence).

J is TRBJ1-1 and V is TRBV4-1, with no clear D. V lost 2 bases and J lost 0, with 7 bases in between. The length of the CDR3 is 14 residues. Germline V CDR1 and CDR2: MGHRA, YSYEKL. CDR3 sequence: CASSQPLLNTEAFF. CDR3 DNA: TGCGCCAGCAGCCAACCCCTTTTGAACACTGAAGCTTTCTTT.

The J gene is TRBJ2-7, the V gene TRBV7-2; 13 positions match TRBD2. V lost 3 bases and J lost 9; bases outside the gene matches: 11. From germline, CDR1 is SGHTA and CDR2 FQGNSA. The CDR3 sequence is 16 residues long. The CDR3 is CASSLVGTSGNPRQYF. In DNA form, the CDR3 reads TGTGCCAGCAGCTTGGTGGGGACTAGCGGGAACCCTCGGCAGTACTTC.